This is a list of T cell receptor beta chains from one sample in a study of graft-versus-host responses after intestinal transplantation. The protocol was immunoSEQ multiplex PCR, while the TCRdb copy is restricted to in-frame clones and leaves out a portion. The sample includes roughly 50,000 clones, about 89% of them seen just once. Sequenced here: PBMCs, sampled 650 to 670 days after intestinal transplant. The receptors here all came from a human patient who received an intestinal transplant, so some T cells may come from the graft donor. CDR3s include the opening cysteine and the closing phenylalanine or tryptophan. The D gene is left open where the match is weak. Not every row has a clone size; where given, it reads once, few, many or a size class.

j_gene	len	v_gene	abundance	d_gene	CDR3nt	CDR3aa
TRBJ1-4	16	TRBV6-1	-	-	TGTGCCAGCAGTGATCCAGTACAGGACATCAATGAAAAACTGTTTTTT	CASSDPVQDINEKLFF
TRBJ2-1	15	TRBV9	-	TRBD1	TGTGCCAGCAGCGCGAGGACAGGAGGATGGGATGAGCAGTTCTTC	CASSARTGGWDEQFF
TRBJ2-7	15	TRBV19	-	-	TGTGCCAGTAGTCCGACGTCGGTTGCTCAGATCGAGCAGTACTTC	CASSPTSVAQIEQYF
TRBJ2-7	15	TRBV11-2	-	TRBD2	TGTGCCAGCAGCTTGTCGGCGGGGGGTAACTACGAGCAGTACTTC	CASSLSAGGNYEQYF
TRBJ1-2	13	TRBV6-5	-	TRBD1	TGTGCCAGCAATTACCGGGGACAGGAAAGCTACACCTTC	CASNYRGQESYTF
TRBJ1-5	17	TRBV27	-	TRBD1	TGTGCCAGCAGTCCCTACGCGACAGGGGGCTCCAATCAGCCCCAGCATTTT	CASSPYATGGSNQPQHF
TRBJ2-1	13	TRBV5-8	-	TRBD2	TGTGCCAGCAGCTTAGCGGGGGGTCCTCACCAGTTCTTC	CASSLAGGPHQFF
TRBJ1-1	14	TRBV5-8	few	-	TGTGCCAGCAGCTTGAGGATCATGAACACTGAAGCTTTCTTT	CASSLRIMNTEAFF
TRBJ2-3	13	TRBV9	-	-	TGTGCCAGCAGCCCCCAGGGCACAGATACGCAGTATTTT	CASSPQGTDTQYF
TRBJ2-6	14	TRBV18	-	-	TGTGCCAGCTCACCAATGGCTGGGGCCAACGTCCTGACTTTC	CASSPMAGANVLTF
TRBJ1-6	18	TRBV2	-	-	TGTGCCAGCAGTGAACCAGTTCCGGAATGGGGACATAATTCACCCCTCCACTTT	CASSEPVPEWGHNSPLHF
TRBJ2-3	16	TRBV7-9	-	TRBD1	TGTGCCAGCAGCCGTGGGGACAGTTATATGGCAGATACGCAGTATTTT	CASSRGDSYMADTQYF
TRBJ1-3	13	TRBV7-2	few	-	TGTGCCAGCAGCCCCGTCCGTGGCGACACCATATATTTT	CASSPVRGDTIYF
TRBJ1-5	16	TRBV18	-	TRBD1	TGTGCCAGCTCACCCGGGACAGCAGATAGCAATCAGCCCCAGCATTTT	CASSPGTADSNQPQHF
TRBJ1-2	12	TRBV7-6	once	-	TGTGCCAGCAGTTACGACAGCTATGGCTACACCTTC	CASSYDSYGYTF
TRBJ1-5	12	TRBV18	-	TRBD1	TGTGCCAGCTCCCCAGGGGGCCAGCCCCAGCATTTT	CASSPGGQPQHF
TRBJ2-1	15	TRBV10-3	-	-	TGTGCCATCAGTTTATCCGGGACAGCGGGTAATGAGCAGTTCTTC	CAISLSGTAGNEQFF
TRBJ2-3	14	TRBV4-1	-	-	TGCGCCAGCAGCCAAGATAGCTCCACAGATACGCAGTATTTT	CASSQDSSTDTQYF
TRBJ2-1	11	TRBV9	-	-	TGTGCCAGCAGCGTAGGGACCGAGCAGTTCTTC	CASSVGTEQFF
TRBJ2-4	11	TRBV6-1	-	-	TGTGCCAGCAGTGAGAGGAACATTCAGTACTTC	CASSERNIQYF
TRBJ2-3	16	TRBV5-1	-	TRBD2	TGCGCCAGCAGCGACGGGCGGGGGGCCCGCACAGATACGCAGTATTTT	CASSDGRGARTDTQYF
TRBJ1-5	15	TRBV19	-	-	TGTGCCAGTAGTATAGATCCTATGGGGAGGCGGCCCCAGCATTTT	CASSIDPMGRRPQHF
TRBJ2-3	16	TRBV4-1	-	TRBD1	TGCGCCAGCAGCCAACGGCAGGGGGCCAGCACAGATACGCAGTATTTT	CASSQRQGASTDTQYF
TRBJ2-1	15	TRBV11-2	once	-	TGTGCCAGCAGCTTAGGAGGCAGCTCCTACAATGAGCAGTTCTTC	CASSLGGSSYNEQFF
TRBJ2-5	17	TRBV7-8	-	TRBD2	TGTGCCAGCAGCTTCCTTATCGGACTAGCGGGGGAAGAGACCCAGTACTTC	CASSFLIGLAGEETQYF
TRBJ2-2	16	TRBV18	few	TRBD1	TGTGCCAGCTCACCACCGACAGGGGGCAACACCGGGGAGCTGTTTTTT	CASSPPTGGNTGELFF